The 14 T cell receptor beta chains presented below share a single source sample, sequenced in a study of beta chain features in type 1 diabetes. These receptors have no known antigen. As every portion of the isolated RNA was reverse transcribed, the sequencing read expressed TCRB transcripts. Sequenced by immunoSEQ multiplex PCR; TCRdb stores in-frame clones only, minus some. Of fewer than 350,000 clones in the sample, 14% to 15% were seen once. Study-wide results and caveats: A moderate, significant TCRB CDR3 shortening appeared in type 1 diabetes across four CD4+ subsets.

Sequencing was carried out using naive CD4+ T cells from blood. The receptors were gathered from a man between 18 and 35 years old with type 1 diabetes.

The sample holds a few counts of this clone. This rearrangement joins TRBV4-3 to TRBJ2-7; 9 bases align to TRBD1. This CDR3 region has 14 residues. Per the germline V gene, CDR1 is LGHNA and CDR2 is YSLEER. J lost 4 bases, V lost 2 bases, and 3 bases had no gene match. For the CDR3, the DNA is TGCGCCAGCAGCCAACGGACAGGGGAGTACGAGCAGTACTTC. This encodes CASSQRTGEYEQYF.

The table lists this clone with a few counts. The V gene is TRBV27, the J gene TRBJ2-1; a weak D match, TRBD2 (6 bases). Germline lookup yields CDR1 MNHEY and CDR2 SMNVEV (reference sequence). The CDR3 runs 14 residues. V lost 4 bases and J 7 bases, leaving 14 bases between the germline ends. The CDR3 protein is CASSSMGRGNEQFF. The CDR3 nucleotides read TGTGCCAGCAGTTCCATGGGGCGGGGTAATGAGCAGTTCTTC.

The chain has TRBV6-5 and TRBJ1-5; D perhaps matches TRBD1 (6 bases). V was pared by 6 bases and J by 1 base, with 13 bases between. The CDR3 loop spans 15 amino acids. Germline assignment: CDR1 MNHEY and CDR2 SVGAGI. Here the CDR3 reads CASSRSGGSNQPQHF. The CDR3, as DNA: TGTGCCAGCAGCCGCTCGGGGGGCAGCAATCAGCCCCAGCATTTT.

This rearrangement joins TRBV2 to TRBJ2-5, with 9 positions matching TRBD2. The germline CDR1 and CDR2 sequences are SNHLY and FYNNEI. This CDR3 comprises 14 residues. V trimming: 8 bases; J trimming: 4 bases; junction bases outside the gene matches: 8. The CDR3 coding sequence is TGTGCCAGCTCTACTATACTAGCGGGAGAGACCCAGTACTTC. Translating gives CASSTILAGETQYF.

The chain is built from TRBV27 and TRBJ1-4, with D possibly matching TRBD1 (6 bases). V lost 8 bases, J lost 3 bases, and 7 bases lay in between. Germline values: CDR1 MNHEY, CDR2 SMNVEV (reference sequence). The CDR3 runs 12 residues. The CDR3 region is CASGQPNEKLFF. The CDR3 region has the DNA TGTGCCAGCGGACAGCCTAATGAAAAACTGTTTTTT.

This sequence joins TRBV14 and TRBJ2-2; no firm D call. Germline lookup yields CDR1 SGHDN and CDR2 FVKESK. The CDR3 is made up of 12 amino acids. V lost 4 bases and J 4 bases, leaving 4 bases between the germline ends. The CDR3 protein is CASSLSTGELFF. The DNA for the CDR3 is TGTGCCAGCAGCCTTAGCACCGGGGAGCTGTTTTTT.

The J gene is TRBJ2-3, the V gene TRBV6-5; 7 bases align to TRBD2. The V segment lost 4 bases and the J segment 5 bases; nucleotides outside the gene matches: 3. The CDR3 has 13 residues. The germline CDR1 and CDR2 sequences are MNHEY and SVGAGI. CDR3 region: CASSLIAGDTQYF. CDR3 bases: TGTGCCAGCAGTTTGATAGCGGGAGATACGCAGTATTTT.

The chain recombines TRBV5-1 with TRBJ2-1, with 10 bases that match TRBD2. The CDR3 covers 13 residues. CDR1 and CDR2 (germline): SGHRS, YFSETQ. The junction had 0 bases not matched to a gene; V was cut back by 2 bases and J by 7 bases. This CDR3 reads CASSLLAGNEQFF. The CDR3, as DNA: TGCGCCAGCAGCTTACTAGCGGGAAATGAGCAGTTCTTC.

CDR3: CASSLRTGTPQHF. In DNA form, the CDR3 reads TGTGCCAGCAGCCTCCGTACAGGGACGCCCCAGCATTTT. The rearrangement uses TRBV14 and TRBJ1-5, with D possibly TRBD1 on 6 matching bases. Trimming cost V 4 bases and J 9 bases, with 13 bases left between them. The V gene's germline CDR1 is SGHDN and CDR2 FVKESK. The CDR3 is 13 residues long.

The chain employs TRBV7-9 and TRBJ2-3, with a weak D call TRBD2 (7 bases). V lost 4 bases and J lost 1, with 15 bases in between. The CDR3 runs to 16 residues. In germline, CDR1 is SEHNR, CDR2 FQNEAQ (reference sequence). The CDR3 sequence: CASSYFGGPRTDTQYF. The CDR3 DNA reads TGTGCCAGCAGCTACTTCGGGGGGCCACGCACAGATACGCAGTATTTT. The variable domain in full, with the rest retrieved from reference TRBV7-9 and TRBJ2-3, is DTGVSQNPRHKITKRGQNVTFRCDPISEHNRLYWYRQTLGQGPEFLTYFQNEAQLEKSRLLSDRFSAERPKGSFSTLEIQRTEQGDSAMYLCASSYFGGPRTDTQYFGPGTRLTVL.

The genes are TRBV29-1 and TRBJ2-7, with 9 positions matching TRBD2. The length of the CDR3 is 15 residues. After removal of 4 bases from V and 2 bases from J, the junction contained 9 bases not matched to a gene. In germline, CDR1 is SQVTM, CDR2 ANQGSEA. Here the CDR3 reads CSVGWTSAQTYEQYF. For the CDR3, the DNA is TGCAGCGTTGGCTGGACTAGCGCGCAGACCTACGAGCAGTACTTC.

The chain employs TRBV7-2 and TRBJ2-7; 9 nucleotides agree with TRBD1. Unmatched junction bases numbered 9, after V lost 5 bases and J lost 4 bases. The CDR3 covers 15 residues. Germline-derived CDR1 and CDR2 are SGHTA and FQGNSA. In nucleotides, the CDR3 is TGTGCCAGCAGCCCAACAGGGGGCCTCACGTACGAGCAGTACTTC. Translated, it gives CASSPTGGLTYEQYF.

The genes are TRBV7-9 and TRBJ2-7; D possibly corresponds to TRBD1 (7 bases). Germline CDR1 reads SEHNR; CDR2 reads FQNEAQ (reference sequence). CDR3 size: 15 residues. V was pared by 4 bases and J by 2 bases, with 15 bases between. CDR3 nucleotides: TGTGCCAGCAGCTCACAGGGGAGGACGGCCTACGAGCAGTACTTC. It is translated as CASSSQGRTAYEQYF.

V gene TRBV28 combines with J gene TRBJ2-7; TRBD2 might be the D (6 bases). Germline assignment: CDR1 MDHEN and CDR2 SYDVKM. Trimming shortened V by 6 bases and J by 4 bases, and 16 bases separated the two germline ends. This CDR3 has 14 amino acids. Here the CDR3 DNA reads TGTGCCAGCAGAATACCGGGACTCTCATACGAGCAGTACTTC. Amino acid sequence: CASRIPGLSYEQYF.